Sequencing of this TCR beta chain was carried out in a study of shared clonotypes between healthy human individuals. Points from the study as a whole: An effect of sequencing depth on clonotype sharing among donors was expected. Generally, naive subsets (rather than memory subsets) showed larger estimated richness.

A word on this clone: Its antigen is not known.

Sequencing used immunoSEQ multiplex PCR; TCRdb keeps in-frame clones, though not all of them. Seen here are about 2.2 million clones, 85% to 95% observed once, and the top ten hold about 1.5%. Selected positively for CCR7 and CD45RO-negative, naive CD8 cells excluded terminally differentiated effector memory CD45RA+ cells. The ends were cut back, 1 base at V and 3 bases at J, with 5 bases in the middle. The CDR3 covers 13 residues. Germline CDR1 and CDR2: LNHNV and YYDKDF (reference sequence). The V call is TRBV15, the J call TRBJ2-3; D is uncertain. The receptor was derived from a man younger than 30 in good health. Some clones in this sample may be carry-over from other donors' samples. Sequencing input: naive CD8+ T cells from PBMCs. In DNA, the CDR3 is TGTGCCACCAGCAGAGGGTTTACAGATACGCAGTATTTT. Encoded protein: CATSRGFTDTQYF.